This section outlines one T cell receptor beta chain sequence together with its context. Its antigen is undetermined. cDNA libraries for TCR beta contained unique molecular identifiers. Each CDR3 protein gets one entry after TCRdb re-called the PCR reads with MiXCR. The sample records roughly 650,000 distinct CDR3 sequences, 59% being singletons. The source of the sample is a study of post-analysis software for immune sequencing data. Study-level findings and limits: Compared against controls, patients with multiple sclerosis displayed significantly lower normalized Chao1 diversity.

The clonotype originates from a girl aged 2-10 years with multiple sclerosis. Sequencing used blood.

The CDR3, as DNA: TGCGCCAGCAGCCTACTAACAGGGGATGGCTACACCTTC. It yields the protein CASSLLTGDGYTF. V is TRBV4-1 and J is TRBJ1-2, with 7 bases lining up with TRBD1. Germline V gives CDR1 MGHRA, CDR2 YSYEKL. The CDR3 runs to 13 residues. J lost 6 bases, V lost 4 bases, and 5 bases had no gene match.